These T cell receptor beta chains were read from a single sample in a study of cytomegalovirus exposure and HLA in healthy donors. Profiled with immunoSEQ multiplex PCR; TCRdb holds only in-frame clones, not every one. The sample holds more than 250,000 clones, around 90% seen once. Sequenced sample: PBMCs. The origin of the receptors is a woman aged 18-35 years in good health and CMV-seronegative. Each CDR3 is given with its conserved first and last residue. The D gene is left open where the match is weak. Where a row states a size, it is once, few, many or the class of an expanded clone; other rows omit it.

size: .; D: TRBD2; V: TRBV10-1; J: TRBJ2-4; CDR3: CASSEATSGGNIQYF; DNA: TGCGCCAGCAGTGAGGCGACTAGCGGCGGGAACATTCAGTACTTC
size: .; D: TRBD2; V: TRBV10-3; J: TRBJ2-5; CDR3: CAISESMGLAGGQRETQYF; DNA: TGTGCCATCAGTGAGTCAATGGGACTAGCGGGGGGACAGAGAGAGACCCAGTACTTC
size: .; D: TRBD1; V: TRBV6-1; J: TRBJ1-5; CDR3: CASLRTGGGQPQHF; DNA: TGTGCCAGCCTCAGGACAGGGGGCGGTCAGCCCCAGCATTTT
size: .; D: .; V: TRBV18; J: TRBJ2-7; CDR3: CASSGPDTTLSYEQYF; DNA: TGTGCCAGCTCAGGACCGGACACGACTTTATCCTACGAGCAGTACTTC
size: .; D: .; V: TRBV11-2; J: TRBJ1-2; CDR3: CASSLVTSLYGYTF; DNA: TGTGCCAGCAGCTTAGTTACTTCCCTCTATGGCTACACCTTC
size: .; D: TRBD1; V: TRBV14; J: TRBJ1-2; CDR3: CASSQAGGWYGYTF; DNA: TGTGCCAGCAGCCAAGCAGGGGGCTGGTATGGCTACACCTTC
size: .; D: TRBD2; V: TRBV25-1; J: TRBJ2-3; CDR3: CASSKSSGGPTDTQYF; DNA: TGTGCCAGCAGTAAGTCTAGCGGGGGGCCCACAGATACGCAGTATTTT
size: once; D: .; V: TRBV2; J: TRBJ2-3; CDR3: CASSARQGMDTQYF; DNA: TGTGCCAGCAGTGCAAGGCAGGGAATGGATACGCAGTATTTT
size: .; D: TRBD2; V: TRBV7-9; J: TRBJ2-1; CDR3: CSSSSPSGGALPHNEQFF; DNA: TGTTCCAGCAGCTCCCCTAGCGGGGGGGCCCTCCCACACAATGAGCAGTTCTTC
size: .; D: TRBD1; V: TRBV6-1; J: TRBJ2-7; CDR3: CASTPDRASYEQYF; DNA: TGTGCCAGCACTCCGGACAGGGCCTCCTACGAGCAGTACTTC
size: .; D: .; V: TRBV12-5; J: TRBJ2-3; CDR3: CASGSSGSGTDTQYF; DNA: TGTGCTAGTGGTTCCTCGGGTAGCGGTACAGATACGCAGTATTTT
size: .; D: TRBD2; V: TRBV7-9; J: TRBJ2-7; CDR3: CASSTPGLAVHYEQYF; DNA: TGTGCCAGCAGTACACCGGGACTAGCGGTTCACTACGAGCAGTACTTC
size: .; D: .; V: TRBV5-1; J: TRBJ1-6; CDR3: CASSLAPGSPLHF; DNA: TGCGCCAGCAGCTTGGCACCGGGTTCACCCCTCCACTTT
size: .; D: TRBD2; V: TRBV30; J: TRBJ2-1; CDR3: CAWSGLAAYNEQFF; DNA: TGTGCCTGGAGTGGACTAGCGGCTTACAATGAGCAGTTCTTC
size: .; D: .; V: TRBV7-8; J: TRBJ2-7; CDR3: CASSLAEALNEQYF; DNA: TGTGCCAGCAGCTTAGCGGAGGCGTTGAACGAGCAGTACTTC
size: .; D: .; V: TRBV25-1; J: TRBJ2-1; CDR3: CASSEFRNEQFF; DNA: TGTGCCAGCAGTGAATTCCGCAATGAGCAGTTCTTC
size: .; D: .; V: TRBV7-2; J: TRBJ1-6; CDR3: CASRRLSSYNSPLHF; DNA: TGTGCCAGCCGTCGGTTGAGCTCCTATAATTCACCCCTCCACTTT
size: .; D: TRBD1; V: TRBV19; J: TRBJ2-7; CDR3: CASSMPGQGHYEQYF; DNA: TGTGCCAGTAGTATGCCGGGACAGGGGCATTACGAGCAGTACTTC
size: .; D: TRBD1; V: TRBV7-3; J: TRBJ1-1; CDR3: CASSLQGAGNTEAFF; DNA: TGTGCCAGCAGCTTACAGGGGGCTGGGAACACTGAAGCTTTCTTT
size: .; D: .; V: TRBV9; J: TRBJ2-1; CDR3: CASRGSYNEQFF; DNA: TGTGCCAGTCGGGGGTCCTACAATGAGCAGTTCTTC
size: .; D: .; V: TRBV5-1; J: TRBJ1-6; CDR3: CASSLGFTGTYNSPLHF; DNA: TGCGCCAGCAGCTTGGGATTTACAGGGACCTATAATTCACCCCTCCACTTT
size: .; D: TRBD2; V: TRBV4-2; J: TRBJ2-2; CDR3: CASSQVTRAGGSNTGELLF; DNA: TGTGCCAGCAGCCAAGTTACCAGGGCGGGGGGATCGAACACCGGGGAGCTGCTTTTT
size: .; D: TRBD1; V: TRBV5-1; J: TRBJ2-3; CDR3: CASSRGDSSSTDTQYF; DNA: TGCGCCAGCAGCCGAGGGGACAGTTCAAGCACAGATACGCAGTATTTT
size: .; D: .; V: TRBV5-1; J: TRBJ2-3; CDR3: CASRELRTDTQYF; DNA: TGCGCCAGCAGGGAACTACGCACAGATACGCAGTATTTT
size: once; D: .; V: TRBV5-6; J: TRBJ2-2; CDR3: CASSLGFRGNGELFF; DNA: TGTGCCAGCAGCTTGGGGTTTCGGGGTAACGGGGAGCTGTTTTTT
size: few; D: .; V: TRBV14; J: TRBJ2-7; CDR3: CASSLKRSPYEQYF; DNA: TGTGCCAGCAGCTTAAAGCGGTCTCCCTACGAGCAGTACTTC
size: .; D: .; V: TRBV7-9; J: TRBJ2-7; CDR3: CASSSYYPSDYEQYF; DNA: TGTGCCAGCAGCTCATACTACCCATCTGACTACGAGCAGTACTTC
size: .; D: TRBD1; V: TRBV5-1; J: TRBJ1-5; CDR3: CASSLGDRINQPQHF; DNA: TGCGCCAGCAGCTTGGGGGACAGAATCAATCAGCCCCAGCATTTT
size: .; D: TRBD1; V: TRBV18; J: TRBJ2-7; CDR3: CASSLNRDRVTYEQYF; DNA: TGTGCCAGCTCACTCAACCGGGACAGGGTAACCTACGAGCAGTACTTC